These 20 T cell receptor beta chains were sequenced from one sample in a study of metastatic and nonmetastatic thyroid tumors. Thyroid surgery had not been preceded by any treatment in any patient. With MiXCR, TCRdb reprocessed the PCR reads. Among approximately 21,000 clones listed, roughly 23% were seen once. Specimen: blood. These receptors originate from a male donor with papillary thyroid cancer or a benign thyroid nodule (not recorded which). Some clones in this sample may be carry-over from other donors' samples.

As regards this clone: At one of its ends the junction is not consistent with the germline gene, which may arise from a read error. The genes are TRBV2 and TRBJ1-1; a weak D match, TRBD1 (5 bases). Germline V gives CDR1 SNHLY, CDR2 FYNNEI. This CDR3 is built from 15 residues. The CDR3 sequence: CVSNPTGGGVTEAFF. In DNA, the CDR3 is TGTGTCAGCAACCCCACAGGTGGAGGGGTCACTGAAGCTTTCTTT.

Many counts were recorded for this clone. This chain connects TRBV10-3 to TRBJ2-1, with D possibly TRBD2 on 5 matching bases. The CDR3 sequence is 15 residues long. Trimming removed 3 bases at V and 1 base at J, with 10 bases between. Germline loops: CDR1 ENHRY, CDR2 SYGVKD. The CDR3 region has the DNA TGTGCCATCAGTGATGTTGGGAGTTCCTACAATGAGCAGTTCTTC. Its translation is CAISDVGSSYNEQFF.

With respect to this clone: This CDR3 fails to terminate in the conserved phenylalanine or tryptophan, so it likely reflects a read error. The limits of the CDR3 on the DNA are not certain, so only TCRdb's listed CDR3 is given. The chain uses TRBV11-2 and TRBJ2-3; the D call of TRBD2 is as the table states it, not checked on the DNA. Germline V CDR1 and CDR2: SGHAT, FQNNGV. The CDR3 is made up of 16 amino acids, end residues included. The CDR3 reads CASSGGLAEWSDTHYI.

The table lists this clone with many counts. The rearrangement joins TRBV25-1 to TRBJ1-2; TRBD1 matches at 8 bases. The CDR3 is 18 amino acids. Trimming removed 2 bases from V and 4 bases from J; junction bases left unmatched: 15. The germline CDR1 and CDR2 sequences are MGHDK and SYGVNS. CDR3 in DNA: TGTGCCAGCAGTGAAAGCGGACAGGGCGCCGCTTGGGTCTATGGCTACACCTTC. This sequence encodes CASSESGQGAAWVYGYTF.

This clone was observed once. The chain carries TRBV4-3 and TRBJ2-3; D unresolved. The CDR3 extends over 13 amino acids. Germline V lookup: CDR1 LGHNA, CDR2 YSLEER. V was shortened by 0 bases and J by 7 bases, with 8 bases between the two germline ends. The CDR3 DNA sequence: TGCGCCAGCAGCCAAGATCGGAGCTATACGCAGTATTTT. Translation: CASSQDRSYTQYF.

This clone was counted at least ten times. V is TRBV24-1 and J is TRBJ2-5, with unresolved D. The length of the CDR3 is 15 residues. Germline loops: CDR1 KGHDR, CDR2 SFDVKD. V was clipped by 6 bases and J by 1 base, with 14 bases between them. CDR3 protein: CATSPAESIQETQYF. CDR3 nucleotide sequence: TGTGCCACCAGTCCAGCTGAGTCCATCCAAGAGACCCAGTACTTC.

The table lists this clone with a few counts. The rearrangement joins TRBV24-1 to TRBJ1-1, with D perhaps matching TRBD1 (5 bases). The CDR3 extends over 14 amino acids. The germline CDR1 and CDR2 sequences are KGHDR and SFDVKD. Trimming shortened V by 3 bases and J by 13 bases, and 20 bases separated the two germline ends. The CDR3 loop is CATSDGLGGRQDFF. DNA for the CDR3: TGTGCCACCAGTGATGGATTGGGGGGGAGGCAGGATTTCTTT.

The chain links TRBV12-3 or TRBV12-4 to TRBJ2-6; D gene unclear. V lost 5 bases and J 2 bases, leaving 10 bases between the germline ends. This CDR3 comprises 15 residues. The CDR3 DNA reads TGTGCCAGCAGTCTCTCCTACGCTGGGGCCAACGTCCTGACTTTC. Its protein product is CASSLSYAGANVLTF.

This clone has only a few counts. The chain couples TRBV28 to TRBJ2-2; D unclear. Germline V gene data show CDR1 as MDHEN and CDR2 as SYDVKM. Trimming pared 10 bases from V and 7 bases from J, leaving 7 bases between. The CDR3 consists of 10 residues. CDR3 residues: CAIVVGELFF. CDR3 DNA: TGTGCCATTGTGGTCGGGGAGCTGTTTTTT.

This clone came up many times. V is TRBV19 and J is TRBJ2-3; D remains ambiguous. V shed 4 bases and J shed 1 base, with 3 bases lying between them. CDR3 length equals 12 residues. Germline V gene sequence: CDR1 LNHDA, CDR2 SQIVND (reference sequence). For the CDR3, the DNA is TGTGCCAGTAGTACCCGCACAGATACGCAGTATTTT. It specifies CASSTRTDTQYF.

This clone was counted a few times. The chain carries TRBV6-2 or TRBV6-3 and TRBJ1-1; 9 bases fit TRBD1. CDR3 length equals 11 residues. Germline V gene sequence: CDR1 MNHEY, CDR2 SVGEGT. The trim removed 10 bases at V and 11 bases at J, leaving 8 bases unmatched. CDR3 nucleotide sequence: TGTGCCACTTCACAGGGGGCCTCGGCTTTCTTT. It translates to CATSQGASAFF.

There are many counts of this clone. The chain uses TRBV7-8 and TRBJ1-6; D is perhaps TRBD1 (6 bases). The V gene's germline CDR1 is SGHVS and CDR2 FQNEAQ. The CDR3 length is 14 residues. V lost 7 bases, J lost 7 bases, and 14 bases lay in between. The CDR3 sequence: CASTLQGQNSPLHF. CDR3 bases: TGTGCCAGCACCCTCCAAGGACAGAATTCACCCCTCCACTTT.

This clone was detected many times. The chain carries TRBV18 and TRBJ2-7, with 7 bases lining up with TRBD1. Trimming took 3 bases from V and 2 from J; bases not matched to a gene: 4. Per germline, CDR1 KGHSH and CDR2 LQKENI. CDR3 length: 14 residues. The CDR3 DNA is TGTGCCAGCTCACCGGGGACAGCCACCTACGAGCAGTACTTC. Protein product: CASSPGTATYEQYF.

With regard to this clone: This could be a read error, since a much larger clone is one nucleotide away. The chain combines TRBV18 with TRBJ1-1; D unresolved. The germline CDR1 and CDR2 sequences are KGHSH and LQKENI. This CDR3 region has 11 residues. Here the CDR3 reads CASQGDNESFF. The CDR3 DNA reads as TGTGCCAGCCAAGGTGACAATGAATCTTTCTTT.

This clone was counted ten times or more. The CDR3 reads CSARTSGRAGGTQYF. The CDR3 DNA follows: TGCAGTGCTCGGACTAGCGGGAGGGCCGGGGGTACGCAGTATTTT. The chain uses TRBV20-1 and TRBJ2-3, with 15 bases fitting TRBD2. This CDR3 comprises 15 residues. Trimming removed 5 bases from V and 8 bases from J; junction bases left unmatched: 8. The germline V gene has CDR1 DFQATT and CDR2 SNEGSKA (reference sequence).

This clone was found many times. The chain is built from TRBV5-5 and TRBJ1-2, with D unclear. V lost 5 bases, J lost 2 bases, and 16 bases lay in between. Germline V gives CDR1 SGHKS, CDR2 YYEKEE (reference sequence). The CDR3 covers 15 residues. The CDR3 loop reads CASSPPMNRNYGYTF. The CDR3 DNA sequence: TGTGCCAGCAGTCCGCCAATGAACCGCAACTATGGCTACACCTTC.

This clone was counted many times. This chain joins TRBV12-3 or TRBV12-4 and TRBJ2-5, with D possibly being TRBD2 (6 bases). The CDR3 contains 14 residues. Deletions cut 5 bases from V and 1 base from J, with 11 bases between. Here the CDR3 DNA reads TGTGCCAGCAGTCCTCCCGGGGGCCAAGAGACCCAGTACTTC. This gives the protein CASSPPGGQETQYF.

This clone was found many times. V gene TRBV20-1 combines with J gene TRBJ2-5; 7 bases fit TRBD2. V lost 6 bases, J lost 2 bases, and 9 bases stayed unmatched. The CDR3 is 14 amino acids. Looked up from germline, CDR1 is DFQATT and CDR2 is SNEGSKA (reference sequence). The CDR3 nucleotides are TGCAGTGCCCAATTTCCGGGGGGACAAGAGACCCAGTACTTC. Residues: CSAQFPGGQETQYF.

Many counts were recorded for this clone. The chain is built from TRBV12-3 or TRBV12-4 and TRBJ2-3; possibly TRBD2 for D (5 bases). V was pared by 4 bases and J by 6 bases, with 17 bases between. The CDR3 length is 15 residues. For the CDR3, the DNA is TGTGCCAGCAGTTCCACGGGGATGGGTAGGGATACGCAGTATTTT. Amino acid sequence: CASSSTGMGRDTQYF.

This clone is termed medium-sized. The chain couples TRBV6-4 to TRBJ2-2, with D unresolved. Trimming removed 6 bases from V and 3 bases from J, with 11 bases in between. The V gene's germline CDR1 is MRHNA and CDR2 SNTAGT. The CDR3 totals 14 residues. The chain's CDR3 is CASRGNWDTGELFF. CDR3 nucleotide sequence: TGTGCCAGCAGGGGAAATTGGGACACCGGGGAGCTGTTTTTT.